The rows below give T cell receptor beta chains drawn from one sample of a study of cytomegalovirus exposure and HLA in healthy donors. Clones were read by immunoSEQ multiplex PCR, and TCRdb kept only the in-frame ones, dropping some. The sample consists of some 200,000 clones, around 85% of them appearing once. The sample consisted of PBMCs. Every receptor here comes from a man aged 50 or older in good health and CMV-seronegative. Both conserved end residues are part of each CDR3. Fields, in order: clone size, V gene, J gene, D gene, CDR3 DNA, CDR3 protein. D genes are given only for firm matches. Size tells how often a clone was seen (once, few, many) or the class of an expanded clone, and some rows leave it out.

clone_size: NA
v_call: TRBV9
j_call: TRBJ2-3
d_call: NA
cdr3_nt: TGTGCCAGCAGCGCGTCCCTTTTGGATACGCAGTATTTT
cdr3_aa: CASSASLLDTQYF

clone_size: NA
v_call: TRBV7-9
j_call: TRBJ2-2
d_call: TRBD1
cdr3_nt: TGTGCCAGCAGCCGGACAGGGACCTTCGGGGAGCTGTTTTTT
cdr3_aa: CASSRTGTFGELFF

clone_size: NA
v_call: TRBV12-2
j_call: TRBJ2-3
d_call: NA
cdr3_nt: TGTGCAAGTCGCTTTACGGGACTAGCGGCTTACACAGATACGCAGTATTTT
cdr3_aa: CASRFTGLAAYTDTQYF

clone_size: NA
v_call: TRBV5-4
j_call: TRBJ2-3
d_call: NA
cdr3_nt: TGTGCCAGCAGCCCACCTTACGGGGGGCAGGGAGATACGCAGTATTTT
cdr3_aa: CASSPPYGGQGDTQYF

clone_size: once
v_call: TRBV9
j_call: TRBJ1-3
d_call: NA
cdr3_nt: TGTGCCAGCAGCGTAGGCAGGGTTGACGGAAACACCATATATTTT
cdr3_aa: CASSVGRVDGNTIYF

clone_size: few
v_call: TRBV6-5
j_call: TRBJ2-7
d_call: TRBD1
cdr3_nt: TGTGCCAGCAGTTACGGGACAGGGACCTACGAGCAGTACTTC
cdr3_aa: CASSYGTGTYEQYF

clone_size: NA
v_call: TRBV7-9
j_call: TRBJ1-1
d_call: NA
cdr3_nt: TGTTCCAGCAGCTTAGCGTCGGTCACTGAAGCTTTCTTT
cdr3_aa: CSSSLASVTEAFF

clone_size: NA
v_call: TRBV4-1
j_call: TRBJ2-7
d_call: TRBD1
cdr3_nt: TGCGCCAGCAGCCTTCTGGACAGGGGGCCTTACGAGCAGTACTTC
cdr3_aa: CASSLLDRGPYEQYF

clone_size: NA
v_call: TRBV27
j_call: TRBJ2-5
d_call: TRBD2
cdr3_nt: TGTGCCAGCAGTTTGGGGGCGGGGGGACACCAAGAGACCCAGTACTTC
cdr3_aa: CASSLGAGGHQETQYF

clone_size: once
v_call: TRBV7-9
j_call: TRBJ1-6
d_call: TRBD1
cdr3_nt: TGTTCCAGCAGCACCCGGACGACAGGGGGCTATTCACCCCTCCACTTT
cdr3_aa: CSSSTRTTGGYSPLHF

clone_size: NA
v_call: TRBV5-6
j_call: TRBJ1-6
d_call: TRBD1
cdr3_nt: TGTGCCAGCAGCCTTCCGACAGGGAGTAATTCACCCCTCCACTTT
cdr3_aa: CASSLPTGSNSPLHF

clone_size: NA
v_call: TRBV7-8
j_call: TRBJ1-3
d_call: TRBD1
cdr3_nt: TGTGCCAGCAGCTTAAAGGTCAGGGGGACCATTCCCTCTGGAAACACCATATATTTT
cdr3_aa: CASSLKVRGTIPSGNTIYF

clone_size: once
v_call: TRBV28
j_call: TRBJ2-3
d_call: NA
cdr3_nt: TGTGCCAGCAGTTCCCTGGGGGCAGGGGCTTGGGATACGCAGTATTTT
cdr3_aa: CASSSLGAGAWDTQYF

clone_size: once
v_call: TRBV7-9
j_call: TRBJ1-1
d_call: NA
cdr3_nt: TGTGCCAGCAGCTCCCCATCGGCGGCTGAAGCTTTCTTT
cdr3_aa: CASSSPSAAEAFF

clone_size: few
v_call: TRBV6-1
j_call: TRBJ1-1
d_call: NA
cdr3_nt: TGTGCCAGCAGTGAAGCCGGGGGGCGCACTGAAGCTTTCTTT
cdr3_aa: CASSEAGGRTEAFF

clone_size: NA
v_call: TRBV10-3
j_call: TRBJ2-7
d_call: TRBD1
cdr3_nt: TGTGCCATCAGGGAGGGACAGGCCCAAGGTGGCGAGCAGTACTTC
cdr3_aa: CAIREGQAQGGEQYF

clone_size: NA
v_call: TRBV2
j_call: TRBJ1-1
d_call: NA
cdr3_nt: TGTGCCAGCAGTGCGGTTGAAGCTTTCTTT
cdr3_aa: CASSAVEAFF

clone_size: few
v_call: TRBV6-5
j_call: TRBJ1-5
d_call: TRBD1
cdr3_nt: TGTGCCAGCAGGCAGACAGGGGTTAGCAATCAGCCCCAGCATTTT
cdr3_aa: CASRQTGVSNQPQHF

clone_size: few
v_call: TRBV2
j_call: TRBJ1-1
d_call: NA
cdr3_nt: TGTGCCAGCAGTGAATATCCAGGGGACACTGAAGCTTTCTTT
cdr3_aa: CASSEYPGDTEAFF

clone_size: NA
v_call: TRBV27
j_call: TRBJ1-1
d_call: TRBD1
cdr3_nt: TGTGCCAGCAGTCGTTCGACAGGGAGAGAAGCTTTCTTT
cdr3_aa: CASSRSTGREAFF

clone_size: few
v_call: TRBV5-1
j_call: TRBJ1-6
d_call: TRBD1
cdr3_nt: TGCGCCAGCAGCCGGACGACAGGGTTAAATTCACCCCTCCACTTT
cdr3_aa: CASSRTTGLNSPLHF

clone_size: few
v_call: TRBV9
j_call: TRBJ2-2
d_call: NA
cdr3_nt: TGTGCCAGCAGCCCTCTAGGGGGGGCAGGCGGGGAGCTGTTTTTT
cdr3_aa: CASSPLGGAGGELFF